This T cell receptor (beta chain) was captured by sequencing in a study of T cells in Graves' hyperthyroidism and ophthalmopathy. Study-wide background: At initial diagnosis, before any treatment had begun, peripheral blood was obtained. Points from the study as a whole: Stable hyperthyroidism was separated from ophthalmopathy by a model based on 13 V-J features.

Germline CDR1 MDHEN, CDR2 SYDVKM. This CDR3 is 18 amino acids long. V lost 4 bases, J lost 1 base, and 15 bases stayed unmatched. TCR beta CDR3 sequences were amplified from RNA transcripts. HTBI primers were used for first-round RT-PCR of the TCR CDR3. TCRdb used MiXCR to reprocess the multiplex PCR reads, holding one entry per CDR3 protein. The sample lists under 350,000 distinct CDR3 sequences, roughly 21% occurring once. Investigators excluded patients with uncontrolled infection, other autoimmune disease, pregnancy or lactation. Clinical symptoms, serum thyroxine and TRAb, thyroid ultrasound and orbital computed tomography together formed the diagnostic basis. This clonotype was counted many times. The antigen is unknown.

The sequenced sample consisted of blood. The V and J genes are TRBV28 and TRBJ2-5; 7 bases are a match to TRBD2. The TCR comes from a woman aged 45-65 years with Graves' hyperthyroidism. The CDR3 spells CASSYRRRASGTQETQYF. CDR3 DNA sequence: TGTGCCAGCAGTTACCGACGTCGGGCTAGCGGTACCCAAGAGACCCAGTACTTC.